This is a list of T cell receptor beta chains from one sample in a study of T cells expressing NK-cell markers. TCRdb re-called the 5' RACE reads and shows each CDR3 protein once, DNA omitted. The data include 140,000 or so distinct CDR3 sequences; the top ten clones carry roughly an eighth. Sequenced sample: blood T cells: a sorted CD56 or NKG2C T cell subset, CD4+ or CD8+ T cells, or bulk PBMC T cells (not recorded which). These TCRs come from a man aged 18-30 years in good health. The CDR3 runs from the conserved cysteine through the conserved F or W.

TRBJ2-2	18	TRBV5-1	CASSLEASGRADTGELFF
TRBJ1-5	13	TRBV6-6	CASSYEGGQPQHF
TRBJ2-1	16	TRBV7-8	CASSGSRDSTYNEQFF
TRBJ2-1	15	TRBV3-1	CASSQDTHVYNEQFF
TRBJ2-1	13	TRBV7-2	CASSLVGSNEQFF
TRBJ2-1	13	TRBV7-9	CASSARVNNEQFF
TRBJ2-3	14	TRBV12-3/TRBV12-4	CASSFGDRGDTQYF
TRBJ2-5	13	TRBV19	CASSNRGHETQYF
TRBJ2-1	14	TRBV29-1	CSVERGREYNEQFF
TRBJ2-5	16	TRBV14	CASSQVYGMDQETQYF
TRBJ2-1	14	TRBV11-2	CASSSGTSGIREFF
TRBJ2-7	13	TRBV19	CASSTSGVYEQYF
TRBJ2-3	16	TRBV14	CASSRYGGYSTDTQYF
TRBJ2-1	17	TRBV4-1	CASSQVFGGTSGNEQFF
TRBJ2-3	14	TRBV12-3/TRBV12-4	CASSGNPEVDTQYF
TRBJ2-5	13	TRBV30	CAWSSGGKETQYF